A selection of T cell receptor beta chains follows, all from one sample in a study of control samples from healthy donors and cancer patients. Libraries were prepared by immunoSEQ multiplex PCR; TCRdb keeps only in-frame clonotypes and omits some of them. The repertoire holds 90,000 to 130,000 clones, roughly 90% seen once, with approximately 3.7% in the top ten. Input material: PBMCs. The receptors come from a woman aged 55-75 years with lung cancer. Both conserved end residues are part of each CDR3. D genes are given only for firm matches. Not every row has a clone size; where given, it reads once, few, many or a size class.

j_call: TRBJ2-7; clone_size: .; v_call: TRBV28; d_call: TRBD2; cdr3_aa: CASSLKGLPGLADFYEQYF; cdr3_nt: TGTGCCAGCAGTCTAAAGGGCCTCCCGGGACTAGCGGACTTCTACGAGCAGTACTTC
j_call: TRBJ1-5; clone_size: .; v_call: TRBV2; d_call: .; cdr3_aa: CASSPQGASQPQHF; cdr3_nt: TGTGCCAGCAGTCCCCAAGGGGCGAGTCAGCCCCAGCATTTT
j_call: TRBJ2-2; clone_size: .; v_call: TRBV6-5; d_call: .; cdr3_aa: CASTPLTGELFF; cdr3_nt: TGTGCCAGCACCCCCTTGACCGGGGAGCTGTTTTTT
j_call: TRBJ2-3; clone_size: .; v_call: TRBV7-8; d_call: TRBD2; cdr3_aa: CASSPSYRVAGGVNTQYF; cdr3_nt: TGTGCCAGCAGCCCCTCATACCGGGTGGCGGGAGGAGTAAATACGCAGTATTTT
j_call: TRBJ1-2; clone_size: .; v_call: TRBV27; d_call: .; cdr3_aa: CASSLAGDGYTF; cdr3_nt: TGTGCCAGCAGTTTAGCTGGGGATGGCTACACCTTC
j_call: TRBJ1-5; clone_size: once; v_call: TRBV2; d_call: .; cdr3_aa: CASIQEINQPQHF; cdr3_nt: TGTGCCAGCATCCAGGAGATTAATCAGCCCCAGCATTTT
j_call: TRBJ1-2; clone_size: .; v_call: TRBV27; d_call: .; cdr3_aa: CASSPTTSGRRGYTF; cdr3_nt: TGTGCCAGCAGTCCTACCACAAGCGGACGGCGCGGCTACACCTTC
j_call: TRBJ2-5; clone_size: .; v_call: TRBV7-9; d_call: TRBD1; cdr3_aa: CASTTGAGGLETQYF; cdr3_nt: TGTGCCAGCACCACTGGCGCAGGGGGCTTAGAGACCCAGTACTTC
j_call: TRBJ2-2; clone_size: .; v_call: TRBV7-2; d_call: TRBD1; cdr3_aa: CASTQQGAPNTGELFF; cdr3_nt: TGTGCGAGCACCCAACAGGGGGCTCCGAACACCGGGGAGCTGTTTTTT
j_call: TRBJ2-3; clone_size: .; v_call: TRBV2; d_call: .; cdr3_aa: CASSVEHPISTDTQYF; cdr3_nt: TGTGCCAGCAGTGTAGAGCACCCGATAAGCACAGATACGCAGTATTTT
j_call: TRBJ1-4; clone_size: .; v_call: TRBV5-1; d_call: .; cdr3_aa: CASSLAEGGNEKLFF; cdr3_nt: TGCGCCAGCAGCCTGGCTGAGGGGGGTAATGAAAAACTGTTTTTT
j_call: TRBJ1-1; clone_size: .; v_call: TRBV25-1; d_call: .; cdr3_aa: CASNAAGTSRTEAFF; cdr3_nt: TGTGCCAGCAACGCAGCGGGAACGTCGCGCACTGAAGCTTTCTTT
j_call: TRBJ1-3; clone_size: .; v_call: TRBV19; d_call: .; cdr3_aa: CTSSVAGRSGNTIYF; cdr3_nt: TGTACCAGTAGTGTGGCCGGGAGATCTGGAAACACCATATATTTT
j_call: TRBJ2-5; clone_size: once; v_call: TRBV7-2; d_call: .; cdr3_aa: CASTRNQETQYF; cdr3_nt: TGTGCCAGCACGAGAAATCAAGAGACCCAGTACTTC
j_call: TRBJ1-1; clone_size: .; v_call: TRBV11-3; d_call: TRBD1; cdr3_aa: CASSYGQGQITEAFF; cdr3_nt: TGTGCCAGCAGCTACGGACAGGGGCAGATCACTGAAGCTTTCTTT
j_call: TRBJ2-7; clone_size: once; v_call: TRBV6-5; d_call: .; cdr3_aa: CASSLGFTYEQYF; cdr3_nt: TGTGCCAGCAGCCTTGGCTTTACCTACGAGCAGTACTTC
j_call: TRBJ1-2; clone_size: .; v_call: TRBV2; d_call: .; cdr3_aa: CASSRGNYGYTF; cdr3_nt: TGTGCCAGCAGTCGGGGAAACTATGGCTACACCTTC
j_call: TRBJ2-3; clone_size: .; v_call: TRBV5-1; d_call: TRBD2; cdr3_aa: CASSSGGTSTDTQYF; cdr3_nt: TGCGCCAGCAGCTCGGGAGGGACCAGCACAGATACGCAGTATTTT
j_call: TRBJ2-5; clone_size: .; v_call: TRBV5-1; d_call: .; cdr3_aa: CASSLLGGQTQYF; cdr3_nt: TGCGCCAGCAGCTTGCTCGGAGGACAGACCCAGTACTTC
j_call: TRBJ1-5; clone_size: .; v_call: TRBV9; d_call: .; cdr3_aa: CASSVEGGGNQPQHF; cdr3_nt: TGTGCCAGCAGCGTAGAAGGGGGGGGCAATCAGCCCCAGCATTTT
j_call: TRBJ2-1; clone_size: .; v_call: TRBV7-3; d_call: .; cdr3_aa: CASSFSGTSLGEQFF; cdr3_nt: TGTGCCAGCAGCTTCTCCGGGACCTCTCTGGGGGAGCAGTTCTTC
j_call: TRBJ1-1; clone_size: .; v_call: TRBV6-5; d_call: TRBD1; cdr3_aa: CAVTTYDRVAEAFF; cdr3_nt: TGTGCCGTCACGACCTATGACAGGGTAGCTGAAGCTTTCTTT
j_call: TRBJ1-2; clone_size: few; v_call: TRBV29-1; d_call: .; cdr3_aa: CSVARHDNYGYTF; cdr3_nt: TGCAGCGTTGCCCGTCACGATAACTATGGCTACACCTTC
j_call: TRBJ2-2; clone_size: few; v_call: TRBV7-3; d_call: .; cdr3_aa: CASSLTPENTGELFF; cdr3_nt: TGTGCCAGCAGCTTAACGCCCGAGAACACCGGGGAGCTGTTTTTT
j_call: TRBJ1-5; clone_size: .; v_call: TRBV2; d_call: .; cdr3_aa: CASSEGQGNQPQHF; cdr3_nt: TGTGCCAGCAGTGAAGGTCAGGGAAATCAGCCCCAGCATTTT
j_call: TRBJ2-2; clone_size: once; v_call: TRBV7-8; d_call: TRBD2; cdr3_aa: CASSLEAGASGANTGELFF; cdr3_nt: TGTGCCAGCAGCTTAGAGGCGGGAGCTTCCGGGGCGAACACCGGGGAGCTGTTTTTT
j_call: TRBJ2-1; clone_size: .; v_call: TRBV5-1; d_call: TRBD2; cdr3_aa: CASSTSGRPSYNEQFF; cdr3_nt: TGCGCCAGCTCGACTAGCGGGAGGCCCTCCTACAATGAGCAGTTCTTC
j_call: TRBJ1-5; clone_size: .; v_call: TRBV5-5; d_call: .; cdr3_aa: CASSLRQALSNQPQHF; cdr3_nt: TGTGCCAGCAGCTTGAGGCAGGCACTAAGCAATCAGCCCCAGCATTTT
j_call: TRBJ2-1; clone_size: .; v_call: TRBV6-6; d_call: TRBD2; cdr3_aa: CASVSGRPTYNEQFF; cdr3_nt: TGTGCCAGCGTTAGCGGGAGGCCAACCTACAATGAGCAGTTCTTC
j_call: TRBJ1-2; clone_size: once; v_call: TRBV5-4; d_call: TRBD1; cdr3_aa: CASTKSGSGGTYGYTF; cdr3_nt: TGTGCCAGCACCAAGTCGGGCTCAGGGGGCACCTATGGCTACACCTTC
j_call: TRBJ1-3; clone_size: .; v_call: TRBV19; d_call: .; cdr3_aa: CASTGAGNTIYF; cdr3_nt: TGTGCCAGTACTGGGGCTGGAAACACCATATATTTT
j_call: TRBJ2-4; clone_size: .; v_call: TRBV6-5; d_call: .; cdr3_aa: CASSYSIQLAKNIQYF; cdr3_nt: TGTGCCAGCAGTTACTCCATACAGTTAGCCAAAAACATTCAGTACTTC
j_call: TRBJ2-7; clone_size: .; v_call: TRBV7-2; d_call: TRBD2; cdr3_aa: CASSLMSGGSSYEQYF; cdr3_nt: TGTGCCAGCAGCTTAATGAGCGGGGGATCCTCCTACGAGCAGTACTTC
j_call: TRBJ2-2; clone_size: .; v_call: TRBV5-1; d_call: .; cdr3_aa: CASSLVGGTDAGELFF; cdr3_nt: TGCGCCAGCAGCTTGGTAGGGGGTACTGACGCCGGGGAGCTGTTTTTT
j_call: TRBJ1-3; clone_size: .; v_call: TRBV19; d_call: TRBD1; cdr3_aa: CASSTDGQGEAWPGNTIYF; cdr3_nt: TGTGCCAGTAGTACCGATGGACAGGGAGAGGCTTGGCCTGGAAACACCATATATTTT
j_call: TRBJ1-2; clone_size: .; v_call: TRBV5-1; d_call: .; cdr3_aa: CASSLYSGNNYGYTF; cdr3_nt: TGCGCCAGCAGCTTATACAGCGGTAATAACTATGGCTACACCTTC
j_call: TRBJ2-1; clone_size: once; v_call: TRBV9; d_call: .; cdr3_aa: CASRFMEGAGEQFF; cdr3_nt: TGTGCCAGCAGGTTCATGGAGGGGGCGGGGGAGCAGTTCTTC
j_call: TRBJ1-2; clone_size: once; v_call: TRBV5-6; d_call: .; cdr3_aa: CASSLVGEGNYGYTF; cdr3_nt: TGTGCCAGCAGCTTGGTAGGGGAGGGAAACTATGGCTACACCTTC
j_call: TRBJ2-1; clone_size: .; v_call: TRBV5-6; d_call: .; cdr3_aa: CASSLDPSSYNEQFF; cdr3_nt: TGTGCCAGCAGCCTCGACCCCAGCTCCTACAATGAGCAGTTCTTC
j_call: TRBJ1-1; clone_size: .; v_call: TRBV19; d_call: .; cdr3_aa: CASSIFSSTEAFF; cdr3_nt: TGTGCCAGTAGTATATTTTCATCTACTGAAGCTTTCTTT
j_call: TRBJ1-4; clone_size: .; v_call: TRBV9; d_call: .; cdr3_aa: CASSVVEKLFF; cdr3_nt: TGTGCCAGCAGCGTAGTTGAAAAACTGTTTTTT
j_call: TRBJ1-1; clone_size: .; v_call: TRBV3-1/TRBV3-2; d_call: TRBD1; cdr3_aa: CASSPTGGAAYAFF; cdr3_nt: TGTGCCAGCAGCCCAACAGGGGGAGCCGCGTACGCTTTCTTT
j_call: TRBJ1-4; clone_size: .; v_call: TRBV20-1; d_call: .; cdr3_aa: CSASGSEKLFF; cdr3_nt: TGCAGTGCTAGCGGTTCTGAAAAACTGTTTTTT
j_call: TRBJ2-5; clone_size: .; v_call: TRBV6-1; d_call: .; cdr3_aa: CASSESGAVQQQETQYF; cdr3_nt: TGTGCCAGCAGTGAAAGTGGGGCGGTCCAACAACAAGAGACCCAGTACTTC
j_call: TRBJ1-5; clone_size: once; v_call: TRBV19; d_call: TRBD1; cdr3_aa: CASADRDNQPQHF; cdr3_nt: TGTGCCAGTGCCGACAGGGACAATCAGCCCCAGCATTTT
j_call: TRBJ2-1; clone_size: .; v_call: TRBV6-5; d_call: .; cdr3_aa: CASSYSGRDRALF; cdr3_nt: TGTGCCAGCAGTTACTCTGGGCGGGACCGGGCCCTCTTC
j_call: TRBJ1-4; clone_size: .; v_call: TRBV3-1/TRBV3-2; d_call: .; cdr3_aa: CASSQEFRKLFF; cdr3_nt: TGTGCCAGCAGCCAAGAATTCAGAAAACTGTTTTTT
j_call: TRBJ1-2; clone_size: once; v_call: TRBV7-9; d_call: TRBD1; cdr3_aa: CASSPGGAVYGYTF; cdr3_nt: TGTGCCAGCAGCCCAGGGGGCGCGGTGTATGGCTACACCTTC
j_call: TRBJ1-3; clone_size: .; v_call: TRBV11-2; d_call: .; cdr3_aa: CASSLGQFSGNTIYF; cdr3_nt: TGTGCCAGCAGCTTAGGCCAGTTCTCTGGAAACACCATATATTTT
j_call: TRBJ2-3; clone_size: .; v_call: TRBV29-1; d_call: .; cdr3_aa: CSVESRPTTDTQYF; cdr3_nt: TGCAGCGTTGAAAGCCGCCCAACCACAGATACGCAGTATTTT
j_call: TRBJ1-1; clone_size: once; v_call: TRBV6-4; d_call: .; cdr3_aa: CASSDSTVPTNTEAFF; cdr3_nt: TGTGCCAGCAGTGACTCCACAGTGCCAACGAACACTGAAGCTTTCTTT
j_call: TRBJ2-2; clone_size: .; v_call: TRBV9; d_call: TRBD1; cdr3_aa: CASSVGGQGNTGELFF; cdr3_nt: TGTGCCAGCAGCGTAGGGGGACAGGGAAACACCGGGGAGCTGTTTTTT
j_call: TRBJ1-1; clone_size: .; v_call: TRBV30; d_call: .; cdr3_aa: CAWRFGGTNTEAFF; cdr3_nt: TGTGCCTGGAGATTCGGGGGGACAAACACTGAAGCTTTCTTT
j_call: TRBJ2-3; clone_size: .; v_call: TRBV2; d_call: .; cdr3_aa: CASSEGITDTQYF; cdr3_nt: TGTGCCAGCAGTGAAGGAATCACAGATACGCAGTATTTT